The present T cell receptor (beta chain) was sequenced within a study of T cell repertoires in cytomegalovirus infection. Study-level information: In public TCR beta signatures, there were indications of both CMV infection and matching HLA type. General study findings and limits: Public TCR beta family frequency separated CMV-and-HLA carriers, including in an independent cohort.

Remarks on this clonotype: Its specificity is unknown.

MiXCR, applied by TCRdb to the reads, yields one record per CDR3 protein. This table has about 900,000 distinct CDR3 sequences, approximately 32% appearing once. The CDR3 is 13 residues long. Germline V gene lookup returns CDR1 LNHDA and CDR2 SQIVND (reference sequence). The J segment lost 8 bases and the V segment lost 5 bases, leaving 5 bases of the junction unmatched. The sample here was cultured CD8+ T cells from PBMCs, taken from culture after CMV antigen stimulation. The V call is TRBV19, the J call TRBJ2-1; 8 bases align to TRBD1. This TCR came from a human donor in good health (CMV status not recorded). Some clones in this sample may be carry-over from other donors' samples. The CDR3 DNA reads TGTGCCAGTAGTTTTTCAGGGGGCCATGAGCAGTTCTTC. Translated: CASSFSGGHEQFF.